Sequencing of this T cell receptor (beta chain) was carried out in a study of T-cell memory formation after mild COVID-19. On the study more broadly: TCR clusters largely stayed donor specific.

Germline CDR1 SGHNT, CDR2 YENEEA. Trimming cost V 5 bases and J 2 bases; bases outside gene matches: 0. This CDR3 region has 13 residues. This clonotype occurred a few times. TCRdb reprocessed the 5' RACE reads with MiXCR, giving one entry per CDR3 protein. The sample lists 350,000 to 450,000 distinct CDR3 sequences, roughly 20% seen once, with 8.4% in the top ten. The sequencing input was PBMCs or a T cell subset sorted from them (not recorded which). The sequence was collected from an adult woman who had mild COVID-19 (a few samples of this study predate the infection). Cell type and time point are not known. The V call is TRBV11-3, the J call TRBJ2-1; 7 nucleotides align to TRBD1. CDR3 sequence: CASSGQAYNEQFF. Written as DNA, the CDR3 is TGTGCCAGCAGCGGACAGGCCTACAATGAGCAGTTCTTC.